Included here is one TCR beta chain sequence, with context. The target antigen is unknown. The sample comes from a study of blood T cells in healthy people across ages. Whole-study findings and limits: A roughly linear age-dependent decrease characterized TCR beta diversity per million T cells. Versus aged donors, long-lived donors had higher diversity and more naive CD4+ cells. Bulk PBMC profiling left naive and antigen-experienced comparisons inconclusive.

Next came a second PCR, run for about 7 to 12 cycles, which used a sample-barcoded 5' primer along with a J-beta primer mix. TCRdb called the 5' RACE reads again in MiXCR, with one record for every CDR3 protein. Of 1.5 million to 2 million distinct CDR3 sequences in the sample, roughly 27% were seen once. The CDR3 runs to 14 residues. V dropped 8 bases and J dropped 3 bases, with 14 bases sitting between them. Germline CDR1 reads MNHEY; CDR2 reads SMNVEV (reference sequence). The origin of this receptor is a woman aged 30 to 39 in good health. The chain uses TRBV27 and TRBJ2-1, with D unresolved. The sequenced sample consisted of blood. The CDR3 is CASRTDPNYNEQFF. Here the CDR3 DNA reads TGTGCCAGCCGGACGGACCCGAACTACAATGAGCAGTTCTTC.